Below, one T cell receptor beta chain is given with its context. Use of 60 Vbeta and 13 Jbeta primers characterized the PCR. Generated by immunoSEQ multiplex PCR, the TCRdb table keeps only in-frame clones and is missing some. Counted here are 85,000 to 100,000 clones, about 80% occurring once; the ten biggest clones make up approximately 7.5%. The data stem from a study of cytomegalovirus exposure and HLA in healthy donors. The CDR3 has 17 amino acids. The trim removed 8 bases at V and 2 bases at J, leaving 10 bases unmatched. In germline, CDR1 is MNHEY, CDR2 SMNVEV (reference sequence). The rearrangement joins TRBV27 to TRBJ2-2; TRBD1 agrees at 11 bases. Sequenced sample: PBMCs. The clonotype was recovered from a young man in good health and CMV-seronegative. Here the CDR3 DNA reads TGTGCCAGCCGACAGTACGGACAGGGGGCTAACACCGGGGAGCTGTTTTTT. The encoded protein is CASRQYGQGANTGELFF.